The clone carrying this TCR beta chain was counted once. This CDR3 comprises 13 residues. Germline CDR1 SGHVS, CDR2 FQNEAQ. V shed 6 bases and J shed 5 bases, with 13 bases lying between them. The sample belongs to a study of lymphopenia after photon versus proton radiotherapy. Clones were sequenced by immunoSEQ multiplex PCR, and TCRdb holds only the in-frame ones, with some missing. Of roughly 30,000 clones in the sample, 80% to 90% were seen once. The V call is TRBV7-8, the J call TRBJ1-1; D not resolved. Here the sequenced sample was peripheral blood, taken from a patient treated with proton-based radiotherapy. The receptor's source is a woman aged 60-75 years with cholangiocarcinoma. Some clones in this sample may be carry-over from other donors' samples. The CDR3 loop reads CASSIEGETEAFF. Written as DNA, the CDR3 is TGTGCCAGCAGTATCGAGGGAGAAACTGAAGCTTTCTTT.